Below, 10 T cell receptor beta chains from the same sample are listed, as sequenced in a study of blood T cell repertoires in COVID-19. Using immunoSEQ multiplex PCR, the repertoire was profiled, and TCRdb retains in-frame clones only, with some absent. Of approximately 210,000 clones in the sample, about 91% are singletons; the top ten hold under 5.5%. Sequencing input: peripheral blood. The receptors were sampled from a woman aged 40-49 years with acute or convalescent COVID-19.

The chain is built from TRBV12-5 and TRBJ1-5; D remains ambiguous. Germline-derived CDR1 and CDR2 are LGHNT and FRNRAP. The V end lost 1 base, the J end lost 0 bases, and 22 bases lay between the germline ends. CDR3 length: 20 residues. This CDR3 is CASGLDGDHTGWYSNQPQHF. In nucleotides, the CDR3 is TGTGCTAGTGGTTTGGACGGAGACCACACCGGATGGTATAGCAATCAGCCCCAGCATTTT.

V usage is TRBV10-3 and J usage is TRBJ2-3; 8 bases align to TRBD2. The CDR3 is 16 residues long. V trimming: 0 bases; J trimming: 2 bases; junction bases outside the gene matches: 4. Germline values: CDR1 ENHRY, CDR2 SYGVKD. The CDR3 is CAISESGRGDTDTQYF. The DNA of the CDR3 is TGTGCCATCAGTGAGTCGGGGCGGGGGGACACAGATACGCAGTATTTT.

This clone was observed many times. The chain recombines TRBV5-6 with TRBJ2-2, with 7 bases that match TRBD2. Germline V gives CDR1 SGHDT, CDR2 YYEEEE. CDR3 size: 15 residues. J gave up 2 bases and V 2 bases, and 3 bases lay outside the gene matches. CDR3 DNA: TGTGCCAGCAGCTTCGGGGGGACTAACACCGGGGAGCTGTTTTTT. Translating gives CASSFGGTNTGELFF.

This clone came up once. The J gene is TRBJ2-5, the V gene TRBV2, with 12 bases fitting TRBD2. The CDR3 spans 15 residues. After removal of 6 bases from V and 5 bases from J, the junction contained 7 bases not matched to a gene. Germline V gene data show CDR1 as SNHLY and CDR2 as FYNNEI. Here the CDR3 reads CASSAGTSGRETQYF. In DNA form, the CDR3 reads TGTGCCAGCAGCGCCGGGACTAGCGGGCGGGAGACCCAGTACTTC.

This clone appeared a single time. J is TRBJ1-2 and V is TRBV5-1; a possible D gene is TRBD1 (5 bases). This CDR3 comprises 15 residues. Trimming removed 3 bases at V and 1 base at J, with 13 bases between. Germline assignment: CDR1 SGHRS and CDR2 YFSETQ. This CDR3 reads CASSSHPTDNYGYTF. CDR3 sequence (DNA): TGCGCCAGCAGCTCCCACCCGACAGATAACTATGGCTACACCTTC.

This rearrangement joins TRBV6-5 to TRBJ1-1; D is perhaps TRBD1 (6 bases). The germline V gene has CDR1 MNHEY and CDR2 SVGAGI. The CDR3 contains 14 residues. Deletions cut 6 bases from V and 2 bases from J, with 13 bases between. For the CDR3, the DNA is TGTGCCAGCAGGAGGACAGTATTAAACACTGAAGCTTTCTTT. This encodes CASRRTVLNTEAFF.

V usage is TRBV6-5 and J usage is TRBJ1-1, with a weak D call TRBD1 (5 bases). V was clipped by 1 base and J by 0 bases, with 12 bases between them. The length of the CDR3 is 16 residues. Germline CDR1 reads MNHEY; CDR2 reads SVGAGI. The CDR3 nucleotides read TGTGCCAGCAGTTACTTCGGGGGGTTCATGAACACTGAAGCTTTCTTT. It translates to CASSYFGGFMNTEAFF.

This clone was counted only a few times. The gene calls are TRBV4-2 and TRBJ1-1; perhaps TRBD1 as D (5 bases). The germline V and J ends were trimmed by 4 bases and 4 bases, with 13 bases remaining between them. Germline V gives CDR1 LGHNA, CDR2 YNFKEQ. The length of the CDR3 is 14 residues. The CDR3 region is CASSPLGGTTEAFF. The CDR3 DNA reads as TGTGCCAGCAGCCCCCTTGGGGGGACCACTGAAGCTTTCTTT.

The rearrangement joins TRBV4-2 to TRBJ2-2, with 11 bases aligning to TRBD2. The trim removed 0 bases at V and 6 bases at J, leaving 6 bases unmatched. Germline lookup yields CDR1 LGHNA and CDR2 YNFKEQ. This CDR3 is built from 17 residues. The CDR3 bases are TGTGCCAGCAGCCAAGAGGTTAGCGGGGGGGCCCCCGGGGAGCTGTTTTTT. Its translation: CASSQEVSGGAPGELFF.

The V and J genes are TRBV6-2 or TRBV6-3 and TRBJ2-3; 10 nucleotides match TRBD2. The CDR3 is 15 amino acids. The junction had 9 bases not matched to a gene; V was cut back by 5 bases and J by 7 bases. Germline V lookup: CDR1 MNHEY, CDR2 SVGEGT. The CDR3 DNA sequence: TGTGCCAGCAGTCAGCGGGGGGGCGGTTTATATACGCAGTATTTT. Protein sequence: CASSQRGGGLYTQYF.